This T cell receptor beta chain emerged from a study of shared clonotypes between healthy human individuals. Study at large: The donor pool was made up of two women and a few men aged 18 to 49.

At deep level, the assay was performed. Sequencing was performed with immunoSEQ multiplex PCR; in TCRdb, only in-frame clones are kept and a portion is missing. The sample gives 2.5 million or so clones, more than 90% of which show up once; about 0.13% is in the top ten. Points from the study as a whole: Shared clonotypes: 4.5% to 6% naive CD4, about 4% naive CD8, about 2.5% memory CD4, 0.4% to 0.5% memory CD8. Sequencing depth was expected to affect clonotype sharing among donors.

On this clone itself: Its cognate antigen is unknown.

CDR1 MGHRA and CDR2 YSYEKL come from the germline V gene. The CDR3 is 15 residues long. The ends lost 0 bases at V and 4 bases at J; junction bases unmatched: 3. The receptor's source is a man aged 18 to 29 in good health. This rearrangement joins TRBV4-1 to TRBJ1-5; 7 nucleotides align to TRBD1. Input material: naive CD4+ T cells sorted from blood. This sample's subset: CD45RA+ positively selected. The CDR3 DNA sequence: TGCGCCAGCAGCCAAGAGACAGGGTGGAATCAGCCCCAGCATTTT. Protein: CASSQETGWNQPQHF.